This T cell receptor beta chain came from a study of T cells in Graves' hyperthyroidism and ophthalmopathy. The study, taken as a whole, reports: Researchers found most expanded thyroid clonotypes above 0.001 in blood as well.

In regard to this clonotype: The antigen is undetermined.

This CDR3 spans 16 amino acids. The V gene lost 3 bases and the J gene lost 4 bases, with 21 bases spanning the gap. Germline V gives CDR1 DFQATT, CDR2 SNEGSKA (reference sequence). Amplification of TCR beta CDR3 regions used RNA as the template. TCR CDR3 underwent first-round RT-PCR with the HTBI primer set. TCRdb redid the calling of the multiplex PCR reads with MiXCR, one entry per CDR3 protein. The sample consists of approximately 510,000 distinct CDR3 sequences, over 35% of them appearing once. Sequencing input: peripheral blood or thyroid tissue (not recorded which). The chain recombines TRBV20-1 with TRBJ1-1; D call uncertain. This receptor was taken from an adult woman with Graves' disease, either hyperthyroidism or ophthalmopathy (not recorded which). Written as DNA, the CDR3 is TGCAGTGCTAGGGATCTAGCGGGAGGTTGGAGCACTGAAGCTTTCTTT. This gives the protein CSARDLAGGWSTEAFF.